The subject of this entry is one T cell receptor (beta chain). Its ends do not fully match the called genes, so a read error is possible. This record belongs to a study of CD4 and CD8 cells across lung adenocarcinoma regions. Localized lung adenocarcinoma, a non-small cell lung cancer, affected the donors. CDR1 is MNHNS, CDR2 SASEGT, per germline. CDR3 size: 15 residues. In TCRdb, the PCR reads were re-called with MiXCR into one record per CDR3 protein. The sample lists over 9,500 distinct CDR3 sequences; less than 60% were seen once. The sample was CD8+ T cells from the margin of a lung tumor. This chain joins TRBV6-1 and TRBJ2-3; D may be TRBD1 (5 bases). This clonotype was sampled from a female donor with lung adenocarcinoma. The CD4 and CD8 labels of this study may be unreliable. CDR3 amino acids: CAVGQGVFVTDIQYF. CDR3 coding DNA: TGTGCCGTCGGGCAGGGCGTCTTCGTTACAGATATTCAGTATTTC.